Following are 6 T cell receptor beta chains from one sample sequenced in a study of T cells in localized non-small cell lung cancer. Generated by immunoSEQ multiplex PCR, the TCRdb table keeps only in-frame clones and is missing some. The sample lists approximately 89,000 clones, roughly 75% occurring once. Sequencing used PBMCs, obtained before any cancer treatment. Receptors were obtained from a man aged 40-75 years with stage II squamous cell lung carcinoma.

This chain uses TRBV6-9 with TRBJ2-3, with 12 bases that match TRBD2. Unmatched junction bases numbered 6, after V lost 5 bases and J lost 3 bases. CDR3 length equals 16 residues. Germline loops: CDR1 MNHGY, CDR2 SVAAGI. CDR3 region: CASSKPTSGSTDTQYF. The CDR3 DNA sequence: TGTGCCAGCAGTAAGCCGACTAGCGGGAGTACAGATACGCAGTATTTT.

The V gene is TRBV5-4, the J gene TRBJ2-3, with D possibly being TRBD1 (5 bases). This CDR3 spans 15 amino acids. The germline V and J ends were trimmed by 0 bases and 4 bases, with 12 bases remaining between them. Germline assignment: CDR1 SGHNT and CDR2 YYREEE (reference sequence). The CDR3 reads CASSLAGRASDTQYF. For the CDR3, the DNA is TGTGCCAGCAGCTTGGCCGGCAGGGCCTCAGATACGCAGTATTTT.

This clone was counted a single time. The DNA of the CDR3 is TGTGCCAGCAGCCCAGTGGGGCAATCTGAGCAGTTCTTC. Translating it yields CASSPVGQSEQFF. V gene TRBV7-9 combines with J gene TRBJ2-1, with D possibly being TRBD1 (5 bases). Germline CDR1 SEHNR, CDR2 FQNEAQ (reference sequence). This CDR3 spans 13 amino acids. Trimming removed 5 bases from V and 9 bases from J, with 14 bases in between.

The chain carries TRBV9 and TRBJ2-5; TRBD2 matches at 7 bases. The CDR3 loop spans 15 amino acids. Germline CDR1 is SGDLS and CDR2 is YYNGEE. J gave up 1 base and V 4 bases, and 7 bases lay outside the gene matches. This chain's CDR3 is CASSLTGGSQETQYF. The CDR3 nucleotides are TGTGCCAGCAGCTTAACGGGGGGTAGCCAAGAGACCCAGTACTTC. The whole variable domain, remainder taken from reference TRBV9 and TRBJ2-5, is DSGVTQTPKHLITATGQRVTLRCSPRSGDLSVYWYQQSLDQGLQFLIQYYNGEERAKGNILERFSAQQFPDLHSELNLSSLELGDSALYFCASSLTGGSQETQYFGPGTRLLVL.

This chain uses TRBV18 with TRBJ2-1, with TRBD2 matching 11 bases. Germline-derived CDR1 and CDR2 are KGHSH and LQKENI. V gave up 1 base and J gave up 5 bases; unmatched junction bases: 10. The CDR3 has 18 amino acids. The CDR3 coding sequence is TGTGCCAGCTCACCACTTCCACGGACTAGCGGGCAGCACAATGAGCAGTTCTTC. It encodes CASSPLPRTSGQHNEQFF.

The chain joins TRBV28 to TRBJ1-1, with 7 bases that match TRBD1. The CDR3 consists of 14 residues. CDR1 is MDHEN, CDR2 SYDVKM, per germline. Trimming took 5 bases from V and 5 from J; bases not matched to a gene: 8. The chain's CDR3 is CASSLDRVETEAFF. In DNA, the CDR3 is TGTGCCAGCAGTCTAGACAGGGTGGAGACTGAAGCTTTCTTT. The complete variable domain, with remaining parts taken from reference TRBV28 and TRBJ1-1, reads DVKVTQSSRYLVKRTGEKVFLECVQDMDHENMFWYRQDPGLGLRLIYFSYDVKMKEKGDIPEGYSVSREKKERFSLILESASTNQTSMYLCASSLDRVETEAFFGQGTRLTVV.